The TCR beta chain under discussion was sequenced for a study of T cells after yellow fever vaccination. Trimming took off 1 base at V and 3 bases at J, with 9 bases between the two ends. In germline, CDR1 is SGHDN, CDR2 FVKESK. CDR3 size: 14 residues. A process of 5'RACE template switching, which added a universal primer site and UMIs, was used to make TCR cDNA. TCRdb called the 5' RACE reads again in MiXCR, with one record for every CDR3 protein. The data hold 350,000 to 450,000 distinct CDR3 sequences, with approximately 6% observed a single time. Specimen: PBMCs, collected 5 days after the yellow fever booster vaccination. This chain joins TRBV14 and TRBJ1-2; D gene unclear. This sequence originates from a young man who received the YFV17D yellow fever vaccine. CDR3 in DNA: TGTGCCAGCAGCCAAGGGGTGGCGGACTATGGCTACACCTTC. This translates into CASSQGVADYGYTF.